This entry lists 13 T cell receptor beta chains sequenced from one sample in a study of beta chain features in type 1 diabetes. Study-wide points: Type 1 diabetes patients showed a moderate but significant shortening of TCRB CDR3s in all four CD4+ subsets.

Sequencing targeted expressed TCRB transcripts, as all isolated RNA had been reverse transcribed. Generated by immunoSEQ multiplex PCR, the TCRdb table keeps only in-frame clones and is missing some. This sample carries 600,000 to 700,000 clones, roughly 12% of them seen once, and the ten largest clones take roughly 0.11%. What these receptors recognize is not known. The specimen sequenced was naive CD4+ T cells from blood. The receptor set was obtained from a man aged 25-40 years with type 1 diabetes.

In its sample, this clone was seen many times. CDR3 loop: CASSVAPGSGANVLTF. CDR3 nucleotides: TGTGCCAGCAGCGTAGCGCCAGGGAGTGGGGCCAACGTCCTGACTTTC. The rearrangement uses TRBV9 and TRBJ2-6; D may be TRBD1 or TRBD2 (5 bases each). The CDR3 extends over 16 amino acids. The germline gives CDR1 SGDLS, CDR2 YYNGEE. Trimming removed 0 bases at V and 3 bases at J, with 10 bases between. Full variable domain (outside the CDR3, taken from reference TRBV9 and TRBJ2-6): DSGVTQTPKHLITATGQRVTLRCSPRSGDLSVYWYQQSLDQGLQFLIQYYNGEERAKGNILERFSAQQFPDLHSELNLSSLELGDSALYFCASSVAPGSGANVLTFGAGSRLTVL.

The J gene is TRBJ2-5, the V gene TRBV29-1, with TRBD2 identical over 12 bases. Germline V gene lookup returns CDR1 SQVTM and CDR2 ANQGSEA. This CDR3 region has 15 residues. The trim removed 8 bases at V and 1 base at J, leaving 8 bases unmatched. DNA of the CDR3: TGCAGCTGGGCTGGACTAGCGGGGTTCCAAGAGACCCAGTACTTC. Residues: CSWAGLAGFQETQYF. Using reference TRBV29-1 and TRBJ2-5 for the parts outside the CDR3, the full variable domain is SAVISQKPSRDICQRGTSLTIQCQVDSQVTMMFWYRQQPGQSLTLIATANQGSEATYESGFVIDKFPISRPNLTFSTLTVSNMSPEDSSIYLCSWAGLAGFQETQYFGPGTRLLVL.

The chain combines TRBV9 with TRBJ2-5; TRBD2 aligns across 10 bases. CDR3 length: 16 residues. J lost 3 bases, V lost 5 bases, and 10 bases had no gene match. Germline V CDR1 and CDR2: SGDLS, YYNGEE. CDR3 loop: CASSAGLADFKETQYF. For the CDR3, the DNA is TGTGCCAGCAGTGCTGGACTAGCGGATTTTAAAGAGACCCAGTACTTC.

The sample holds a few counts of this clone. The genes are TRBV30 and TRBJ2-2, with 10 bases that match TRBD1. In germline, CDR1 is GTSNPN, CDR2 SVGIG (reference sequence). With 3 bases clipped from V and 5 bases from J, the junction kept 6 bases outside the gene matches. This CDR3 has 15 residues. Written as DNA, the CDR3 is TGTGCCTGGAGCGACAGGGGGCACGTTACCGGGGAGCTGTTTTTT. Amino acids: CAWSDRGHVTGELFF.

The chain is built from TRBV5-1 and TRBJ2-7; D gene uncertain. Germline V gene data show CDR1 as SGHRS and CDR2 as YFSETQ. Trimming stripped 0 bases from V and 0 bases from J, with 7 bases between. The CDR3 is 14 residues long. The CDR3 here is CASSLAADSYEQYF. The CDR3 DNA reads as TGCGCCAGCAGCTTGGCGGCGGACTCCTACGAGCAGTACTTC. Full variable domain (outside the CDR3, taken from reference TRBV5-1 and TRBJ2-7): KAGVTQTPRYLIKTRGQQVTLSCSPISGHRSVSWYQQTPGQGLQFLFEYFSETQRNKGNFPGRFSGRQFSNSRSEMNVSTLELGDSALYLCASSLAADSYEQYFGPGTRLTVT.

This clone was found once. CDR3 sequence reads: CASSFETTSDSNYGYTF. The CDR3 DNA sequence: TGCGCCAGCAGCTTTGAGACTACTAGCGATAGCAACTATGGCTACACCTTC. This sequence joins TRBV5-1 and TRBJ1-2; no clear D gene. Trimming shortened V by 2 bases and J by 2 bases, and 19 bases separated the two germline ends. The CDR3 is 17 residues long. CDR1 and CDR2 from the germline V gene are SGHRS and YFSETQ.

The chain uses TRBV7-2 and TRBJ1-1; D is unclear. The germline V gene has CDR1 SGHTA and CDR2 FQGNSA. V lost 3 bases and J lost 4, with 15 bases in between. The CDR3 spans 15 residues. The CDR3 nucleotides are TGTGCCAGCAGCTTCGCACGAGGAGGCACCACTGAAGCTTTCTTT. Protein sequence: CASSFARGGTTEAFF.

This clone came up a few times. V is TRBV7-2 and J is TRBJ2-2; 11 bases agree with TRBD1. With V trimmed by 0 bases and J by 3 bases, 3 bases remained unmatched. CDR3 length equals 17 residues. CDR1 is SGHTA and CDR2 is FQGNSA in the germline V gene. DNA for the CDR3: TGTGCCAGCAGCTTAGCGGGACAGGGGGGATACACCGGGGAGCTGTTTTTT. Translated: CASSLAGQGGYTGELFF. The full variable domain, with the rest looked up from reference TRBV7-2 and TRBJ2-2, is GAGVSQSPSNKVTEKGKDVELRCDPISGHTALYWYRQSLGQGLEFLIYFQGNSAPDKSGLPSDRFSAERTGGSVSTLTIQRTQQEDSAVYLCASSLAGQGGYTGELFFGEGSRLTVL.

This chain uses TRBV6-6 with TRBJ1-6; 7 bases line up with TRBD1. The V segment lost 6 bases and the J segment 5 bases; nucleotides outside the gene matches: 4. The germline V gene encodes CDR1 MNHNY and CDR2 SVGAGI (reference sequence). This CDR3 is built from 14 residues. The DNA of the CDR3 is TGTGCCAGCAGAGGGGGACAGAATAATTCACCCCTCCACTTT. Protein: CASRGGQNNSPLHF.

The CDR3 DNA reads TGCGCCAGCAGCCTAATAGCGGAGTACGCAGATACGCAGTATTTT. Translation gives CASSLIAEYADTQYF. V gene TRBV5-1 combines with J gene TRBJ2-3; a possible D gene is TRBD2 (6 bases). Germline CDR1 SGHRS, CDR2 YFSETQ. The CDR3 runs 15 residues. Trimming removed 4 bases at V and 4 bases at J, with 16 bases between.

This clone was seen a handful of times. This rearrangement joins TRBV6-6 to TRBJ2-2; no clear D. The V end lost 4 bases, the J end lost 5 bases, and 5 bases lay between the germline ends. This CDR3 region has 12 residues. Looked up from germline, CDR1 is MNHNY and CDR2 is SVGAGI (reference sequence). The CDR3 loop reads CASSLMTGELFF. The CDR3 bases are TGTGCCAGCAGTTTAATGACCGGGGAGCTGTTTTTT.

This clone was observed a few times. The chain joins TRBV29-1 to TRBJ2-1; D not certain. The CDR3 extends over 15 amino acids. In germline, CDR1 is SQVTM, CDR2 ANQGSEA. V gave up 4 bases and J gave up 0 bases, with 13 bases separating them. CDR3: CSVVRSSTSYNEQFF. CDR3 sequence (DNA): TGCAGCGTTGTTCGCTCGTCGACCTCCTACAATGAGCAGTTCTTC.

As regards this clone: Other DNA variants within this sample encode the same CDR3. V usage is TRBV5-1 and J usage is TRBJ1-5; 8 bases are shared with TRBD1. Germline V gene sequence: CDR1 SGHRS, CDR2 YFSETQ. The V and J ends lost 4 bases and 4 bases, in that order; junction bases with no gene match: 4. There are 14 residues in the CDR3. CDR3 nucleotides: TGCGCCAGCAGCCCCGGGACAGGAAATCAGCCCCAGCATTTT. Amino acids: CASSPGTGNQPQHF.